This T cell receptor (beta chain) was observed in a study of T cell responses to AZD1222 COVID-19 vaccine. General study points: Only a handful of people who got AZD1222 tested seropositive at baseline. Sampled repertoires all dated from after the peak T cell response.

Trimming left V 6 bases short and J 4 bases short, with 11 bases between. The CDR3 has 13 residues. Germline loops: CDR1 MNHEY, CDR2 SVGAGI. Second-dose timings of about 4 or about 12 weeks were pooled. Using immunoSEQ multiplex PCR, the repertoire was profiled, and TCRdb retains in-frame clones only, with some absent. The repertoire holds around 96,000 clones, with approximately 86% as singletons. About this clone itself: Its antigen is not identified.

The V gene is TRBV6-5, the J gene TRBJ2-3, with a tentative D call TRBD2 (6 bases). This receptor was identified in an adult who received the AZD1222 COVID-19 vaccine. The material was peripheral blood, obtained 28 days after the second AZD1222 dose. Written as DNA, the CDR3 is TGTGCCAGCAGGTTCGGAGGGTCAGATACGCAGTATTTT. This encodes CASRFGGSDTQYF.